The 9 T cell receptor beta chains below come from one sample, sequenced in a study of T cells in localized non-small cell lung cancer. Here immunoSEQ multiplex PCR was the method, and the copy in TCRdb shows in-frame clones only, minus some. The profile shows some 82,000 clones, 80% of them singletons. The specimen comprised PBMCs, sampled before any cancer treatment. These receptors came from a man between 40 and 70 years old with stage II squamous cell lung carcinoma.

This rearrangement joins TRBV11-2 to TRBJ2-3, with 7 bases aligning to TRBD2. CDR3 length: 16 amino acids. With V trimmed by 3 bases and J by 2 bases, 8 bases remained unmatched. The germline V gene encodes CDR1 SGHAT and CDR2 FQNNGV. CDR3 region: CASSFKLAFVTDTQYF. CDR3 DNA: TGTGCCAGCAGCTTCAAACTAGCGTTTGTCACAGATACGCAGTATTTT. Full variable domain (missing parts from reference TRBV11-2 and TRBJ2-3): EAGVAQSPRYKIIEKRQSVAFWCNPISGHATLYWYQQILGQGPKLLIQFQNNGVVDDSQLPKDRFSAERLKGVDSTLKIQPAKLEDSAVYLCASSFKLAFVTDTQYFGPGTRLTVL.

This clone was observed once. This chain uses TRBV5-8 with TRBJ1-6; D unresolved. CDR1 is SGHTS and CDR2 is YDEGEE in the germline V gene. The germline V and J ends were trimmed by 6 bases and 0 bases, with 10 bases remaining between them. This CDR3 is built from 15 residues. CDR3 coding DNA: TGTGCCAGCATGCCCGGGAGCTCCTATAATTCACCCCTCCACTTT. Protein sequence: CASMPGSSYNSPLHF.

The V call is TRBV5-1, the J call TRBJ1-4; D gene unclear. The germline V and J ends were trimmed by 6 bases and 8 bases, with 17 bases remaining between them. Germline V gene data show CDR1 as SGHRS and CDR2 as YFSETQ. This CDR3 region has 14 residues. The CDR3 loop reads CASTRGGMEEKLFF. In DNA, the CDR3 is TGCGCCAGCACCCGAGGAGGGATGGAAGAAAAACTGTTTTTT.

The chain has TRBV9 and TRBJ2-3, with D perhaps matching TRBD2 (7 bases). Trimming cost V 7 bases and J 4 bases, with 10 bases left between them. Germline V gene sequence: CDR1 SGDLS, CDR2 YYNGEE. The CDR3 sequence is 12 residues long. The CDR3 DNA follows: TGTGCCAGCGGGGGGGCCGCAGATACGCAGTATTTT. It is translated as CASGGAADTQYF.

Ten or more counts support this clone. The V and J genes are TRBV7-6 and TRBJ2-1; no firm D call. Germline assignment: CDR1 SGHVS and CDR2 FNYEAQ. V was shortened by 5 bases and J by 7 bases, with 15 bases between the two germline ends. The CDR3 sequence is 14 residues long. CDR3 in amino acids: CASSLSDELNEQFF. The DNA of the CDR3 is TGTGCCAGCAGCCTATCCGACGAGCTTAATGAGCAGTTCTTC. Full variable domain (remainder filled in from reference TRBV7-6 and TRBJ2-1): GAGVSQSPRYKVTKRGQDVALRCDPISGHVSLYWYRQALGQGPEFLTYFNYEAQQDKSGLPNDRFSAERPEGSISTLTIQRTEQRDSAMYRCASSLSDELNEQFFGPGTRLTVL.

The chain recombines TRBV4-3 with TRBJ2-3; 10 bases fit TRBD2. This CDR3 has 16 residues. Per germline, CDR1 LGHNA and CDR2 YSLEER. The J segment lost 5 bases and the V segment lost 1 base, leaving 6 bases of the junction unmatched. The CDR3 bases are TGCGCCAGCAGCCAAGTAAGCGGGGGGGCGTTAGATACGCAGTATTTT. Translated: CASSQVSGGALDTQYF.

This clone was observed a handful of times. The chain joins TRBV4-2 to TRBJ2-7; tentatively, D is TRBD1 or TRBD2 (6 bases each). Trimming took 5 bases from V and 2 from J, leaving 16 bases between them. Germline CDR1 LGHNA, CDR2 YNFKEQ. The CDR3 contains 15 residues. CDR3 nucleotide sequence: TGTGCCAGCAGCACCATGAAGGGGGGAACCTACGAGCAGTACTTC. The encoded protein is CASSTMKGGTYEQYF.

The genes are TRBV2 and TRBJ2-3, with D possibly being TRBD2 (5 bases). The V end lost 5 bases, the J end lost 2 bases, and 8 bases lay between the germline ends. CDR3 length: 13 amino acids. Germline V CDR1 and CDR2: SNHLY, FYNNEI. The CDR3 DNA reads as TGTGCCAGCAGTAGCGGCCACACAGATACGCAGTATTTT. This gives the protein CASSSGHTDTQYF.

The chain has TRBV10-3 and TRBJ2-5; D is possibly TRBD2 (6 bases). Germline CDR1 ENHRY, CDR2 SYGVKD. This CDR3 has 13 amino acids. V was shortened by 3 bases and J by 5 bases, with 10 bases between the two germline ends. CDR3 amino acids: CAISDSLAETQYF. The DNA for the CDR3 is TGTGCCATCAGTGACAGCCTAGCGGAGACCCAGTACTTC.